The 18 T cell receptor beta chains below all came from one sample that was sequenced in a study of tumour-infiltrating T cells in Burkitt lymphoma. The protocol was immunoSEQ multiplex PCR, while the TCRdb copy is restricted to in-frame clones and leaves out a portion. The table shows approximately 2,800 clones, with approximately 73% occurring only once. The sample consisted of tumor tissue. These receptors were obtained from a human donor with diffuse large B-cell lymphoma.

This clone is hyperexpanded. This chain uses TRBV6-1 with TRBJ2-1; D gene unclear. The germline CDR1 and CDR2 sequences are MNHNS and SASEGT. The V end lost 8 bases, the J end lost 10 bases, and 6 bases lay between the germline ends. This CDR3 is built from 9 residues. The CDR3 spells CASGSEQFF. Written as DNA, the CDR3 is TGTGCCAGCGGTAGCGAGCAGTTCTTC.

This chain uses TRBV5-1 with TRBJ2-7; TRBD1 aligns across 9 bases. From germline, CDR1 is SGHRS and CDR2 YFSETQ. The CDR3 consists of 17 residues. With V trimmed by 4 bases and J by 5 bases, 16 bases remained unmatched. Here the CDR3 DNA reads TGCGCCAGCAGCCACGACAGGGGGATTAGGAAGTGGGACGAGCAGTACTTC. This translates into CASSHDRGIRKWDEQYF.

The J gene is TRBJ1-2, the V gene TRBV6-5; weak D call: TRBD1 (5 bases). There are 13 residues in the CDR3. Trimming took off 0 bases at V and 8 bases at J, with 10 bases between the two ends. Germline lookup yields CDR1 MNHEY and CDR2 SVGAGI. The CDR3 loop is CASSYSGAEGYTF. CDR3 DNA sequence: TGTGCCAGCAGTTACTCTGGGGCGGAGGGCTACACCTTC.

This clone was seen only a few times. This chain links TRBV28 with TRBJ2-4; 11 nucleotides align to TRBD1. The CDR3 sequence is 16 residues long. Per the germline V gene, CDR1 is MDHEN and CDR2 is SYDVKM. Trimming took 3 bases from V and 3 from J; bases not matched to a gene: 4. CDR3 protein: CASSFRGTGGKNIQYF. For the CDR3, the DNA is TGTGCCAGCAGTTTTAGGGGGACAGGGGGCAAAAACATTCAGTACTTC.

This clone has only a few counts. This chain connects TRBV5-4 to TRBJ1-1; no clear D. Trimming cost V 7 bases and J 6 bases, with 13 bases left between them. The CDR3 is 12 amino acids. From germline, CDR1 is SGHNT and CDR2 YYREEE (reference sequence). Here the CDR3 reads CASVGYEAEAFF. The CDR3 DNA sequence: TGTGCCAGCGTCGGTTATGAGGCTGAAGCTTTCTTT. Complete variable domain (other parts from reference TRBV5-4 and TRBJ1-1): ETGVTQSPTHLIKTRGQQVTLRCSSQSGHNTVSWYQQALGQGPQFIFQYYREEENGRGNFPPRFSGLQFPNYSSELNVNALELDDSALYLCASVGYEAEAFFGQGTRLTVV.

A word on this clone: Germline is not matched at one junction end, which may reflect a read error. The chain links TRBV2 to TRBJ2-7, with 9 nucleotides matching TRBD1. CDR1 is SNHLY and CDR2 is FYNNEI in the germline V gene. This CDR3 is built from 16 residues. The CDR3 nucleotides read TGTGCCAGCAGTCGAACCGGACAGGGGCAAGTTGGGCAAGTTTCTTTC. Amino acid sequence: CASSRTGQGQVGQVSF.

This chain links TRBV19 with TRBJ2-5; 13 positions match TRBD2. The CDR3 consists of 16 residues. Per the germline V gene, CDR1 is LNHDA and CDR2 is SQIVND (reference sequence). The trim removed 5 bases at V and 1 base at J, leaving 4 bases unmatched. The CDR3 sequence: CASSLRTSGGQETQYF. CDR3 in DNA: TGTGCCAGTAGTCTCCGGACTAGCGGGGGCCAAGAGACCCAGTACTTC.

J is TRBJ2-5 and V is TRBV12-5; D unclear. V lost 6 bases, J lost 5 bases, and 16 bases lay in between. The CDR3 sequence is 14 residues long. CDR1 is LGHNT, CDR2 FRNRAP, per germline. CDR3 coding DNA: TGTGCTAGTGGGGGAAGGGCACTATGGGAGACCCAGTACTTC. Residues: CASGGRALWETQYF.

The J gene is TRBJ2-5, the V gene TRBV28; D unclear. The CDR3 is 12 amino acids. V gave up 7 bases and J gave up 0 bases, with 6 bases separating them. Germline-derived CDR1 and CDR2 are MDHEN and SYDVKM. CDR3 region: CASNSYQETQYF. In DNA, the CDR3 is TGTGCCAGCAATTCGTACCAAGAGACCCAGTACTTC.

By its share, this clone is large. J is TRBJ2-2 and V is TRBV7-9; 9 bases match TRBD1. V gave up 7 bases and J gave up 8 bases; unmatched junction bases: 2. Germline CDR1 and CDR2: SEHNR and FQNEAQ (reference sequence). The CDR3 consists of 12 residues. As DNA, the CDR3 is TGTGCCAGCAACGACAGGGGGGGGGAGCTGTTTTTT. Translation: CASNDRGGELFF. Using reference TRBV7-9 and TRBJ2-2 for the parts outside the CDR3, the full variable domain is DTGVSQNPRHKITKRGQNVTFRCDPISEHNRLYWYRQTLGQGPEFLTYFQNEAQLEKSRLLSDRFSAERPKGSFSTLEIQRTEQGDSAMYLCASNDRGGELFFGEGSRLTVL.

Only a few counts were recorded for this clone. The chain uses TRBV10-3 and TRBJ2-2; D unresolved. This CDR3 region has 11 residues. Germline CDR1 reads ENHRY; CDR2 reads SYGVKD. V lost 7 bases to trimming and J lost 4 bases, with 4 bases between them. The CDR3 region is CAITTTGELFF. For the CDR3, the DNA is TGTGCCATCACCACCACCGGGGAGCTGTTTTTT.

The chain employs TRBV9 and TRBJ1-2; D is perhaps TRBD1 (6 bases). CDR1 and CDR2 (germline): SGDLS, YYNGEE. The ends were cut back, 0 bases at V and 0 bases at J, with 9 bases in the middle. The CDR3 extends over 15 amino acids. In nucleotides, the CDR3 is TGTGCCAGCAGCGTAGAGGGGGGAGCTAACTATGGCTACACCTTC. It specifies CASSVEGGANYGYTF.

The V and J genes are TRBV7-6 and TRBJ1-6; the D gene is possibly TRBD1 (5 bases). Germline V gene sequence: CDR1 SGHVS, CDR2 FNYEAQ. CDR3 length: 14 residues. The ends were cut back, 5 bases at V and 8 bases at J, with 13 bases in the middle. The CDR3 is CASSPGTEYSPLHF. The CDR3 nucleotides read TGTGCCAGCAGCCCCGGGACGGAGTATTCACCCCTCCACTTT.

V gene TRBV7-2 combines with J gene TRBJ1-1; D not resolved. The CDR3 is 13 residues long. V lost 1 base to trimming and J lost 7 bases, with 10 bases between them. Germline V CDR1 and CDR2: SGHTA, FQGNSA. The DNA for the CDR3 is TGTGCCAGCAGCTTAGACATCGGGATTGAAGCTTTCTTT. Translation gives CASSLDIGIEAFF.

The gene calls are TRBV7-8 and TRBJ2-2; D not resolved. The length of the CDR3 is 16 residues. Germline loops: CDR1 SGHVS, CDR2 FQNEAQ. V was pared by 1 base and J by 5 bases, with 14 bases between. The CDR3 sequence: CASSLDPVGRTGELFF. In DNA, the CDR3 is TGTGCCAGCAGCTTAGATCCGGTGGGAAGAACCGGGGAGCTGTTTTTT.

V and J are TRBV15 and TRBJ1-4; D remains unclear. This CDR3 region has 13 residues. Trimming stripped 0 bases from V and 8 bases from J, with 7 bases between. Germline lookup yields CDR1 LNHNV and CDR2 YYDKDF (reference sequence). The CDR3 reads CATSRDMAEKLFF. The CDR3 coding sequence is TGTGCCACCAGCAGAGATATGGCCGAAAAACTGTTTTTT.

V usage is TRBV19 and J usage is TRBJ2-3; the D is unclear. V was shortened by 4 bases and J by 9 bases, with 8 bases between the two germline ends. The CDR3 sequence is 11 residues long. Germline V gene lookup returns CDR1 LNHDA and CDR2 SQIVND (reference sequence). The CDR3 bases are TGTGCCAGTAGTAGTCAGGTCACGCAGTATTTT. Amino acids: CASSSQVTQYF. The variable domain in full, completed from reference TRBV19 and TRBJ2-3, reads DGGITQSPKYLFRKEGQNVTLSCEQNLNHDAMYWYRQDPGQGLRLIYYSQIVNDFQKGDIAEGYSVSREKKESFPLTVTSAQKNPTAFYLCASSSQVTQYFGPGTRLTVL.

This clone was found once. The J gene is TRBJ1-2, the V gene TRBV6-1; maybe TRBD1 (6 bases). The germline V gene has CDR1 MNHNS and CDR2 SASEGT. Trimming removed 5 bases at V and 5 bases at J, with 15 bases between. The CDR3 runs 14 residues. As DNA, the CDR3 is TGTGCCAGCAGTCCCGCGGGACACCAATATGGCTACACCTTC. Translation gives CASSPAGHQYGYTF.